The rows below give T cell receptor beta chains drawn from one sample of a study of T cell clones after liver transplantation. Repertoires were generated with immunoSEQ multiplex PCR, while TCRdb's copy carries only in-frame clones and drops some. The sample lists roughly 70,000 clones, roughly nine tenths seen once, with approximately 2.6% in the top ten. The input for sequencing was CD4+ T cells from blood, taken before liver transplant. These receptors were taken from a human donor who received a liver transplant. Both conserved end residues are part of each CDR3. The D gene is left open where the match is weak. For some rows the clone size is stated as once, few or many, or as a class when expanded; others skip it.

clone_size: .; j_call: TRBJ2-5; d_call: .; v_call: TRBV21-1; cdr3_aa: CASSSRQDHQETQYF; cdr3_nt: TGTGCCAGCAGCAGCCGACAGGACCATCAAGAGACCCAGTACTTC
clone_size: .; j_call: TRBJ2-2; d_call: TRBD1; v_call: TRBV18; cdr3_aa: CASSRTGLQTVNTGELFF; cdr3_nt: TGTGCCAGCTCAAGGACAGGGCTACAGACAGTGAACACCGGGGAGCTGTTTTTT
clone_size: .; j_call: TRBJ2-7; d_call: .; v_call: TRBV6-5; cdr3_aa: CASSYRGEQYF; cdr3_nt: TGTGCCAGCAGTTACAGGGGCGAGCAGTACTTC
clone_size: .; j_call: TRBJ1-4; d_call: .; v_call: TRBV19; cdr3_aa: CASSPDMTGGEKLFF; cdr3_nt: TGTGCCAGTAGTCCCGATATGACAGGAGGAGAAAAACTGTTTTTT
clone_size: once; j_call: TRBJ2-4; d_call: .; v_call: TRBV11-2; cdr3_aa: CASSLEWGALGIQYF; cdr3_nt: TGTGCCAGCAGCTTAGAATGGGGGGCTCTGGGCATTCAGTACTTC
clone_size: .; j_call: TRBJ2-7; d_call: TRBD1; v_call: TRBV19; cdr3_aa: CASSITGQGSEQYF; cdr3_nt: TGTGCCAGTAGTATAACGGGACAGGGATCCGAGCAGTACTTC
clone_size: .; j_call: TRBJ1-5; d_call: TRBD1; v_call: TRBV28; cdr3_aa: CASGQGDFKSQHF; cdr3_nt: TGTGCCAGCGGACAGGGGGACTTCAAATCCCAGCATTTT
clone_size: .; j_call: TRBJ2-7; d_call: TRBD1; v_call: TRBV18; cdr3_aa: CASSPQGQSSGEQYF; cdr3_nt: TGTGCCAGCTCACCACAGGGACAGTCCTCGGGCGAGCAGTACTTC
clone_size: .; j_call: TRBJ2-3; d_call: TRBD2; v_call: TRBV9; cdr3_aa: CASSPREGEADTQYF; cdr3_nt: TGTGCCAGCAGCCCCCGGGAGGGGGAAGCAGATACGCAGTATTTT
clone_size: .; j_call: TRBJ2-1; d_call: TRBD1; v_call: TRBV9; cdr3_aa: CASSVGQGTYNEQFF; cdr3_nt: TGTGCCAGCAGCGTAGGACAGGGGACCTACAATGAGCAGTTCTTC
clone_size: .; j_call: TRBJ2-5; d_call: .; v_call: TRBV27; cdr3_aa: CASSFGGWSETQYF; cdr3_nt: TGTGCCAGCAGTTTTGGGGGGTGGTCGGAGACCCAGTACTTC
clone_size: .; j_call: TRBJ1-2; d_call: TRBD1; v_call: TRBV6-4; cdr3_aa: CASSLRQGGNYGYTF; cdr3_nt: TGTGCCAGCAGCCTCCGACAGGGTGGTAACTATGGCTACACCTTC
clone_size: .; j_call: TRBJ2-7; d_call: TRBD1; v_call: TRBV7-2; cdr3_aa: CASRRQGSYEQYF; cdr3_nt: TGTGCCAGCAGACGACAGGGGAGCTACGAGCAGTACTTC
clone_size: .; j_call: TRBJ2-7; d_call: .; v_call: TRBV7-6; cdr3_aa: CASSPNYPAYEQYF; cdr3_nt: TGTGCCAGCAGCCCCAACTATCCCGCCTACGAGCAGTACTTC
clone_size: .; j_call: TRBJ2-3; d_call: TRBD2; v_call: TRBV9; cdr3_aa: CASSPLLAGGGPSTDTQYF; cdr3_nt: TGTGCCAGCTCCCCCCTTCTAGCGGGAGGGGGGCCTAGCACAGATACGCAGTATTTT
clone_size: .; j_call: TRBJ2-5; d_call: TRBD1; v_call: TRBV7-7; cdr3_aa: CASSSTGGNAQYF; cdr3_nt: TGTGCCAGCAGCTCTACAGGGGGAAACGCCCAGTACTTC
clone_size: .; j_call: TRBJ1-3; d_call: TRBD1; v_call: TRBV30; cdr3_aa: CAWSAGGGGNTIYF; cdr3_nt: TGTGCCTGGAGTGCAGGGGGCGGTGGAAACACCATATATTTT
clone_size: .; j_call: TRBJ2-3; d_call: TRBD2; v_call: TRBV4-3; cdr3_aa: CASSQQRGGTDTQYF; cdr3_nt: TGCGCCAGCAGCCAACAGCGGGGGGGCACAGATACGCAGTATTTT
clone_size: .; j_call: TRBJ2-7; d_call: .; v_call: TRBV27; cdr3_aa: CASSLSQGSGYEQYF; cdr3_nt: TGTGCCAGCAGTTTAAGTCAGGGGTCAGGCTACGAGCAGTACTTC
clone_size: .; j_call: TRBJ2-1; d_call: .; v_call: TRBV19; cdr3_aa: CASSIAGTTIYNEQFF; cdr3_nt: TGTGCCAGTAGTATAGCGGGGACAACTATCTACAATGAGCAGTTCTTC
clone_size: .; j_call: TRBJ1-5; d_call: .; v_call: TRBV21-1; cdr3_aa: CASRIGTAGTYQPQHF; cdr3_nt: TGTGCCAGCAGAATCGGGACAGCGGGTACCTATCAGCCCCAGCATTTT
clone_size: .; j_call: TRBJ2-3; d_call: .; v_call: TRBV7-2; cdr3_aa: CASSLGVVATDTQYF; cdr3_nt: TGTGCCAGCAGCTTAGGGGTTGTCGCCACAGATACGCAGTATTTT
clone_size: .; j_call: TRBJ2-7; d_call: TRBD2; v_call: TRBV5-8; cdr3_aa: CASSLGFTSGYEQYF; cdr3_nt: TGTGCCAGCAGCTTGGGGTTCACTAGCGGCTACGAGCAGTACTTC
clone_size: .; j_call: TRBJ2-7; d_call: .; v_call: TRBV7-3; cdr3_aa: CASSLTGRIYEQYF; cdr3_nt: TGTGCCAGCAGCTTAACCGGGCGAATCTACGAGCAGTACTTC
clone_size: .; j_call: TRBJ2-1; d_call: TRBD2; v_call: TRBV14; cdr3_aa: CASSQEGRLAGEWANEQFF; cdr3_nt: TGTGCCAGCAGCCAAGAGGGCAGACTAGCGGGAGAATGGGCCAATGAGCAGTTCTTC
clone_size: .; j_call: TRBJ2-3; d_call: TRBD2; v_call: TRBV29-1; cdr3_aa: CSVEGLAGYTDTQYF; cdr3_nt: TGCAGCGTTGAAGGACTAGCGGGTTACACAGATACGCAGTATTTT
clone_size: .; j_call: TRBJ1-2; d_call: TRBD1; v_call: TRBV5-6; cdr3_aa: CASSRDRGFYGYTF; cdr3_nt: TGTGCCAGCAGCCGGGACAGGGGTTTTTATGGCTACACCTTC
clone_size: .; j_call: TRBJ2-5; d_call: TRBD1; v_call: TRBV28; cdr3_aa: CASRTTGGETQYF; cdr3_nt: TGTGCCAGCAGAACTACAGGGGGAGAGACCCAGTACTTC
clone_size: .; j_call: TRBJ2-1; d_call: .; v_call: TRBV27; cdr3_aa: CASSRQGLDGYNEQFF; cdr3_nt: TGTGCCAGCAGCCGGCAAGGTCTGGACGGGTACAATGAGCAGTTCTTC
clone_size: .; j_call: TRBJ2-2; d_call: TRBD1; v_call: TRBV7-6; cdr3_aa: CASSVGQGNTGELFF; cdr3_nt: TGTGCCAGCAGCGTCGGACAGGGGAACACCGGGGAGCTGTTTTTT
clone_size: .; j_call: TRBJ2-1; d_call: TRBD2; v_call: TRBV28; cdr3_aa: CASSLLGLGGYNEQFF; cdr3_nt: TGTGCCAGCAGTTTATTGGGACTAGGGGGTTACAATGAGCAGTTCTTC
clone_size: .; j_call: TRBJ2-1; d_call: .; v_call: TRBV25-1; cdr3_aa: CASSEVAGTSNEQFF; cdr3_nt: TGTGCCAGCAGTGAGGTTGCGGGAACCTCCAATGAGCAGTTCTTC
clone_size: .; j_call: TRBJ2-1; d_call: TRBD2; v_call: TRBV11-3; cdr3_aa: CASSYDPGGLEQFF; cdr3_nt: TGTGCCAGCAGCTACGACCCCGGGGGGTTGGAGCAGTTCTTC
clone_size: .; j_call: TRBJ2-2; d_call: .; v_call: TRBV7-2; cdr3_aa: CASSWRGPGELFF; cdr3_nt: TGTGCCAGCAGCTGGAGGGGGCCCGGGGAGCTGTTTTTT
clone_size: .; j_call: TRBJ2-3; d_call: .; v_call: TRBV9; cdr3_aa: CASSMLSGRNTDTQYF; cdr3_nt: TGTGCCAGCAGCATGCTGAGCGGAAGAAACACAGATACGCAGTATTTT
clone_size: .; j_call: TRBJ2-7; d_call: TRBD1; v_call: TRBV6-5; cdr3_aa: CASRRGQVSYEQYF; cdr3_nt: TGTGCCAGCAGGCGAGGACAGGTCTCCTACGAGCAGTACTTC
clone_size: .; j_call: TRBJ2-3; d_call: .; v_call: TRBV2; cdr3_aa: CASSERQPTQYF; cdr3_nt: TGTGCCAGCAGTGAGCGACAGCCTACGCAGTATTTT
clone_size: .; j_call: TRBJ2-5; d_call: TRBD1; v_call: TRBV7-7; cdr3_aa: CASSLDTGATQYF; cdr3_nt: TGTGCCAGCAGCTTAGATACAGGGGCGACCCAGTACTTC
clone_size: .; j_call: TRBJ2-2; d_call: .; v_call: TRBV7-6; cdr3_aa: CASSLVRRGNTGELFF; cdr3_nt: TGTGCCAGCAGCTTAGTGCGGCGGGGAAACACCGGGGAGCTGTTTTTT
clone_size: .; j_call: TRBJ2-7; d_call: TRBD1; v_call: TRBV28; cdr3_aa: CASSFPGTGAGEQYF; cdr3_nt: TGTGCCAGCAGTTTTCCCGGGACAGGGGCGGGCGAGCAGTACTTC
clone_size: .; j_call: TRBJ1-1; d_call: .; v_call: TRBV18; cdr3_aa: CASSPPKGMGTTEAFF; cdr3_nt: TGTGCCAGCTCACCACCTAAGGGGATGGGAACTACTGAAGCTTTCTTT
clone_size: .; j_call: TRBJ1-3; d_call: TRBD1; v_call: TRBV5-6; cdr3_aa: CASSGTDSGNTIYF; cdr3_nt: TGTGCCAGCAGCGGGACAGACTCTGGAAACACCATATATTTT
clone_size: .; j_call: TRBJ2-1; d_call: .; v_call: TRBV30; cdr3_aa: CAWSGTTLSYNEQFF; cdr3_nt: TGTGCCTGGAGTGGGACTACCCTCTCCTACAATGAGCAGTTCTTC
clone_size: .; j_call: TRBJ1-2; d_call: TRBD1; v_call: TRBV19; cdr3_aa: CASSIRGPRYGYTF; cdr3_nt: TGTGCCAGTAGTATAAGGGGGCCCCGCTATGGCTACACCTTC
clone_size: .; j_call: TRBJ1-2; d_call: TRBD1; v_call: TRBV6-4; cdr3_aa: CASSDHSNRDRGSIANYGYTF; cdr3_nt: TGTGCCAGCAGTGACCATAGCAACCGGGACAGGGGATCTATAGCTAACTATGGCTACACCTTC
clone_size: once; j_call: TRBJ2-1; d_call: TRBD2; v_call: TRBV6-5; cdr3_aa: CASTGRTSGDNEQFF; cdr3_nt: TGTGCCAGCACAGGTAGGACTAGCGGCGACAATGAGCAGTTCTTC